Reported below is one TCR beta chain. The antigen is undetermined. The repertoire was sequenced with immunoSEQ multiplex PCR; TCRdb's copy has only in-frame clones and lacks some. This table has about 51,000 clones, roughly 83% appearing once. CDR3 length equals 16 residues. With 0 bases clipped from V and 3 bases from J, the junction kept 3 bases outside the gene matches. The germline V gene has CDR1 SGHRS and CDR2 YFSETQ. These data come from a study of radiotherapy plus CTLA-4 blockade in lung cancer. Findings of the study overall: The study found tumor-derived TCR clones expanded in blood after radiotherapy plus ipilimumab. Among reported predictors of response, early blood T cell clone dynamics with interferon-beta performed best.

The clonotype comes from a human donor with non-small cell lung cancer who had a complete response to radiotherapy plus ipilimumab. This sample comprised peripheral blood, obtained from a patient treated with radiotherapy plus ipilimumab. This rearrangement joins TRBV5-1 to TRBJ2-1, with 10 bases matching TRBD2. CDR3 sequence: CASSLGTSGNYNEQFF. The CDR3, as DNA: TGCGCCAGCAGCTTGGGTACTAGCGGGAACTACAATGAGCAGTTCTTC.